This passage covers 19 T cell receptor beta chains from one sample sequenced in a study of cytomegalovirus exposure and HLA in healthy donors. Primers included in the PCR were 60 Vbeta and 13 Jbeta primers. Assay: immunoSEQ multiplex PCR; the TCRdb copy retains only in-frame clones and omits some. The sample lists fewer than 40,000 clones, roughly 67% seen once, with around 10% in the top ten. Sequencing was performed on PBMCs. Every receptor here comes from a man in his forties in good health and CMV-seropositive.

In its sample, this clone was seen once. The chain's CDR3 is CASSLRGTGGRGNTQYF. CDR3 nucleotides: TGTGCCAGCAGTTTGAGGGGGACGGGGGGCCGAGGGAATACGCAGTATTTT. The rearrangement joins TRBV28 to TRBJ2-3, with D possibly being TRBD2 (7 bases). Germline V lookup: CDR1 MDHEN, CDR2 SYDVKM. This CDR3 is 17 amino acids long. Trimming took 3 bases from V and 7 from J, leaving 23 bases between them.

This chain uses TRBV6-1 with TRBJ2-3, with 7 nucleotides matching TRBD1. The CDR3 consists of 15 residues. The J segment lost 1 base and the V segment lost 7 bases, leaving 8 bases of the junction unmatched. Germline CDR1 reads MNHNS; CDR2 reads SASEGT. This CDR3 is CASTLGTAGTDTQYF. CDR3 in DNA: TGTGCCAGCACCCTAGGGACAGCCGGCACAGATACGCAGTATTTT.

V is TRBV10-3 and J is TRBJ1-1, with 8 bases lining up with TRBD1. This CDR3 spans 14 amino acids. Trimming cost V 0 bases and J 4 bases; bases outside gene matches: 1. Germline loops: CDR1 ENHRY, CDR2 SYGVKD. The CDR3 loop reads CAISESGTGTEAFF. The CDR3 DNA sequence: TGTGCCATCAGTGAGTCCGGGACAGGCACTGAAGCTTTCTTT.

V is TRBV5-5 and J is TRBJ1-6; unclear D gene. The germline gives CDR1 SGHKS, CDR2 YYEKEE (reference sequence). V was trimmed by 1 base and J by 0 bases, leaving 8 bases between them. This CDR3 has 16 amino acids. DNA for the CDR3: TGTGCCAGCAGCTTGACGGGGAGCTCCTATAATTCACCCCTCCACTTT. Translated, it gives CASSLTGSSYNSPLHF.

This chain joins TRBV7-2 and TRBJ2-7, with D unclear. The CDR3 extends over 13 amino acids. Trimming pared 2 bases from V and 6 bases from J, leaving 11 bases between. Germline lookup yields CDR1 SGHTA and CDR2 FQGNSA. CDR3 sequence (DNA): TGTGCCAGCAGCTTATGGCAGGCATCCGAGCAGTACTTC. Translating gives CASSLWQASEQYF. The full variable domain, its missing parts supplied by reference TRBV7-2 and TRBJ2-7, is GAGVSQSPSNKVTEKGKDVELRCDPISGHTALYWYRQSLGQGLEFLIYFQGNSAPDKSGLPSDRFSAERTGGSVSTLTIQRTQQEDSAVYLCASSLWQASEQYFGPGTRLTVT.

The chain combines TRBV6-1 with TRBJ1-1; 11 bases match TRBD1. With 3 bases clipped from V and 4 bases from J, the junction kept 1 base outside the gene matches. CDR1 is MNHNS, CDR2 SASEGT, per germline. The CDR3 extends over 14 amino acids. CDR3 region: CASSEGTGGTEAFF. In DNA, the CDR3 is TGTGCCAGCAGTGAGGGGACAGGGGGCACTGAAGCTTTCTTT.

The rearrangement links TRBV6-6 to TRBJ2-7; D gene ambiguous. The germline V and J ends were trimmed by 2 bases and 4 bases, with 12 bases remaining between them. The CDR3 extends over 14 amino acids. CDR1 and CDR2 from the germline V gene are MNHNY and SVGAGI (reference sequence). CDR3 residues: CASSYAGSPYEQYF. DNA of the CDR3: TGTGCCAGCAGTTACGCCGGGTCACCGTACGAGCAGTACTTC.

The V call is TRBV7-2, the J call TRBJ2-3, with TRBD2 matching 8 bases. This CDR3 spans 14 amino acids. Looked up from germline, CDR1 is SGHTA and CDR2 is FQGNSA. V gave up 7 bases and J gave up 9 bases; unmatched junction bases: 12. CDR3 sequence: CASTPGTRWETQYF. CDR3 DNA sequence: TGTGCCAGCACCCCGGGGACTAGGTGGGAAACGCAGTATTTT.

This chain connects TRBV19 to TRBJ2-5; 7 bases line up with TRBD2. The CDR3 has 19 amino acids. CDR1 is LNHDA and CDR2 is SQIVND in the germline V gene (reference sequence). Trimming removed 5 bases from V and 6 bases from J; junction bases left unmatched: 24. The CDR3 DNA follows: TGTGCCAGTAGTCCGCTCGAGTTTTCGGGCGGGGGTGGTAGGAAGACCCAGTACTTC. Translating gives CASSPLEFSGGGGRKTQYF.

The J gene is TRBJ2-5, the V gene TRBV5-6; weak D call: TRBD2 (5 bases). The J call may be incorrect, as the DNA end agrees better with TRBJ2-7. Germline CDR1 SGHDT, CDR2 YYEEEE. The CDR3 loop spans 13 amino acids. The CDR3 nucleotides are TGTGCCAGCAGCTCCGGGATTTCCTACGAGCAGTACTTC. Amino acid sequence: CASSSGISYEQYF.

The chain couples TRBV4-1 to TRBJ1-1; 8 nucleotides agree with TRBD1. This CDR3 spans 16 amino acids. Germline lookup yields CDR1 MGHRA and CDR2 YSYEKL. J lost 2 bases, V lost 2 bases, and 7 bases had no gene match. CDR3 amino acids: CASSQPTGGGNTEAFF. The CDR3, as DNA: TGCGCCAGCAGCCAACCCACAGGGGGGGGAAACACTGAAGCTTTCTTT.

The gene calls are TRBV18 and TRBJ2-7; 10 nucleotides agree with TRBD1. CDR3 size: 16 residues. Germline V gene sequence: CDR1 KGHSH, CDR2 LQKENI. The J segment lost 6 bases and the V segment lost 4 bases, leaving 12 bases of the junction unmatched. CDR3 in DNA: TGTGCCAGCTCACTTCTTTATACAGGACAGGGGGTCGAGCAGTACTTC. This codes for CASSLLYTGQGVEQYF.

The chain recombines TRBV6-5 with TRBJ1-4, with D perhaps TRBD1 (5 bases). The germline V gene has CDR1 MNHEY and CDR2 SVGAGI. The CDR3 consists of 16 residues. Trimming left V 0 bases short and J 0 bases short, with 8 bases between. The CDR3 region is CASSYSTGATNEKLFF. The CDR3 bases are TGTGCCAGCAGTTACTCTACAGGTGCAACTAATGAAAAACTGTTTTTT.

The J gene is TRBJ1-3, the V gene TRBV14; a weak D match, TRBD1 (5 bases). This CDR3 has 16 residues. In germline, CDR1 is SGHDN, CDR2 FVKESK. V was clipped by 1 base and J by 0 bases, with 10 bases between them. CDR3 nucleotide sequence: TGTGCCAGCAGCCAAGCGGGAGGGGTCTCTGGAAACACCATATATTTT. This codes for CASSQAGGVSGNTIYF.

The chain carries TRBV7-9 and TRBJ1-2; 8 bases align to TRBD1. Looked up from germline, CDR1 is SEHNR and CDR2 is FQNEAQ (reference sequence). The CDR3 length is 13 residues. J gave up 4 bases and V 6 bases, and 4 bases lay outside the gene matches. The DNA for the CDR3 is TGTGCCAGCAGAACAGGGGGGGGCTATGGCTACACCTTC. This codes for CASRTGGGYGYTF.

In its sample, this clone was seen once. The chain has TRBV29-1 and TRBJ1-4; perhaps TRBD1 as D (6 bases). Germline V lookup: CDR1 SQVTM, CDR2 ANQGSEA. This CDR3 is 12 amino acids long. The ends were cut back, 7 bases at V and 2 bases at J, with 8 bases in the middle. CDR3 protein: CSAGGTNEKLFF. CDR3 DNA: TGCAGCGCGGGGGGCACTAATGAAAAACTGTTTTTT. The complete variable domain, with remaining parts taken from reference TRBV29-1 and TRBJ1-4, reads SAVISQKPSRDICQRGTSLTIQCQVDSQVTMMFWYRQQPGQSLTLIATANQGSEATYESGFVIDKFPISRPNLTFSTLTVSNMSPEDSSIYLCSAGGTNEKLFFGSGTQLSVL.

This clone was detected a few times. V gene TRBV5-5 combines with J gene TRBJ1-4; 8 positions agree with TRBD1. The J segment lost 4 bases and the V segment lost 5 bases, leaving 4 bases of the junction unmatched. This CDR3 region has 14 residues. Germline CDR1 is SGHKS and CDR2 is YYEKEE (reference sequence). CDR3: CASSLTGVNEKLFF. The DNA for the CDR3 is TGTGCCAGCAGTCTGACAGGGGTTAATGAAAAACTGTTTTTT.

The J gene is TRBJ2-1, the V gene TRBV18; the D gene is possibly TRBD1 (5 bases). CDR3 length: 15 amino acids. The germline gives CDR1 KGHSH, CDR2 LQKENI. V lost 3 bases to trimming and J lost 0 bases, with 9 bases between them. The DNA of the CDR3 is TGTGCCAGCTCACCCCTACAGGACTCCTACAATGAGCAGTTCTTC. Translation: CASSPLQDSYNEQFF.

The chain carries TRBV5-1 and TRBJ2-7; 7 nucleotides agree with TRBD1. Germline CDR1 and CDR2: SGHRS and YFSETQ. The CDR3 covers 16 residues. J gave up 6 bases and V 4 bases, and 16 bases lay outside the gene matches. The CDR3 reads CASSSVRAGGIGEQYF. CDR3 coding DNA: TGCGCCAGCAGCAGCGTTCGTGCAGGGGGTATCGGCGAGCAGTACTTC.